Presented here are 32 T cell receptor beta chains from one specimen sequenced in a study of Graves' ophthalmopathy and Graves' hyperthyroidism. Amplification from RNA transcripts yielded the TCR beta CDR3 regions. In the first round, RT-PCR was carried out with HTBI primers, and a multiplex PCR formed the second round. MiXCR, applied by TCRdb to the multiplex PCR reads, yields one record per CDR3 protein. The sample holds about 620,000 distinct CDR3 sequences, 22% seen once. Material: peripheral blood. All receptors come from a young woman with stable Graves' hyperthyroidism. Some clones in this sample may be carry-over from other donors' samples.

This clonotype was seen a handful of times. The chain employs TRBV19 and TRBJ1-1; 7 nucleotides agree with TRBD1. CDR3 length: 13 residues. Germline assignment: CDR1 LNHDA and CDR2 SQIVND (reference sequence). With 8 bases clipped from V and 8 bases from J, the junction kept 11 bases outside the gene matches. The CDR3 is CASQRRTGGEAFF. CDR3 DNA sequence: TGTGCCAGTCAACGGCGGACAGGCGGAGAAGCTTTCTTT.

This chain joins TRBV28 and TRBJ1-5; D gene unclear. The ends were cut back, 4 bases at V and 0 bases at J, with 10 bases in the middle. Germline lookup yields CDR1 MDHEN and CDR2 SYDVKM. The CDR3 runs 15 residues. The CDR3 DNA reads TGTGCCAGCAGTTCGACTGTATATAGCAATCAGCCCCAGCATTTT. It yields the protein CASSSTVYSNQPQHF.

CDR3 coding DNA: TGTGCCAGCAGTACAGGGTGGTCACAGCTATCCAACTACGAGCAGTACTTC. Translating it yields CASSTGWSQLSNYEQYF. This sequence joins TRBV6-1 and TRBJ2-7; D is perhaps TRBD1 (6 bases). Per germline, CDR1 MNHNS and CDR2 SASEGT. V lost 5 bases and J 3 bases, leaving 23 bases between the germline ends. This CDR3 is built from 17 residues.

This clonotype was seen ten or more times. The chain combines TRBV30 with TRBJ1-5; D gene unclear. The CDR3 totals 13 residues. The germline V gene has CDR1 GTSNPN and CDR2 SVGIG (reference sequence). Trimming took 0 bases from V and 6 from J, leaving 9 bases between them. DNA of the CDR3: TGTGCCTGGAGTGTGGGGTTGAGTCAGCCCCAGCATTTT. It codes for CAWSVGLSQPQHF.

This clonotype was counted ten times or more. The J gene is TRBJ1-5, the V gene TRBV7-9; D not resolved. This CDR3 region has 12 residues. Trimming cost V 7 bases and J 9 bases, with 13 bases left between them. Germline assignment: CDR1 SEHNR and CDR2 FQNEAQ (reference sequence). The CDR3, as DNA: TGTGCCAGCACCCTGGGTTCTGGGCCCCAGCATTTT. Its protein is CASTLGSGPQHF.

This clonotype was observed many times. The V gene is TRBV7-3, the J gene TRBJ2-2; D may be TRBD2 (6 bases). The germline V gene encodes CDR1 SGHTA and CDR2 FQGTGA. Trimming cost V 5 bases and J 4 bases, with 14 bases left between them. This CDR3 has 15 residues. The chain's CDR3 is CASSPSLAGTGELFF. The CDR3 DNA sequence: TGTGCCAGCAGCCCATCACTAGCTGGCACCGGGGAGCTGTTTTTT.

This clonotype appeared many times. The gene calls are TRBV20-1 and TRBJ2-2; no firm D call. V was trimmed by 7 bases and J by 3 bases, leaving 6 bases between them. The CDR3 spans 11 residues. Germline V lookup: CDR1 DFQATT, CDR2 SNEGSKA (reference sequence). The CDR3 region is CSVEYTGELFF. CDR3 coding DNA: TGCAGTGTAGAGTACACCGGGGAGCTGTTTTTT.

This clonotype is a singleton in its sample. The V call is TRBV6-1, the J call TRBJ1-5, with D possibly TRBD1 on 5 matching bases. The CDR3 covers 15 residues. CDR1 is MNHNS, CDR2 SASEGT, per germline. V was clipped by 3 bases and J by 0 bases, with 9 bases between them. The DNA for the CDR3 is TGTGCCAGCAGTGACGGGACGTTTAGCAATCAGCCCCAGCATTTT. Translation gives CASSDGTFSNQPQHF.

The V gene is TRBV20-1, the J gene TRBJ1-1; the match to TRBD1 covers 9 bases. Germline CDR1 DFQATT, CDR2 SNEGSKA (reference sequence). This CDR3 contains 16 residues. The CDR3 loop is CSALTGGGGRKAEAFF. The CDR3 coding sequence is TGCAGCGCCTTAACAGGGGGCGGTGGGAGAAAGGCTGAAGCTTTCTTT.

V gene TRBV2 combines with J gene TRBJ1-2; D not certain. The germline CDR1 and CDR2 sequences are SNHLY and FYNNEI. Trimming pared 3 bases from V and 4 bases from J, leaving 9 bases between. CDR3 length: 13 amino acids. In nucleotides, the CDR3 is TGTGCCAGCAGTGACGGGCTGCTCTATGGCTACACCTTC. It specifies CASSDGLLYGYTF.

There are a few counts of this clonotype. The chain carries TRBV9 and TRBJ1-1; D is unclear. Trimming took 4 bases from V and 0 from J, leaving 10 bases between them. Germline CDR1 SGDLS, CDR2 YYNGEE. CDR3 length: 14 amino acids. The CDR3 sequence: CASSPAGVNTEAFF. CDR3 nucleotides: TGTGCCAGCAGCCCGGCCGGGGTGAACACTGAAGCTTTCTTT.

At least ten counts were recorded for this clonotype. The chain combines TRBV12-3 or TRBV12-4 with TRBJ1-1, with a possible D match to TRBD1 (5 bases). The CDR3 runs to 14 residues. V dropped 5 bases and J dropped 2 bases, with 12 bases sitting between them. The CDR3 DNA sequence: TGTGCCAGCAGTCTTGGGACCCCAAACACTGAAGCTTTCTTT. This sequence encodes CASSLGTPNTEAFF.

This clonotype appeared a few times. Being one base from a much bigger clone, this may be a read error. The gene calls are TRBV5-1 and TRBJ2-5; tentative D call: TRBD1 (6 bases). The CDR3 is made up of 15 amino acids. CDR1 SGHRS and CDR2 YFSETQ come from the germline V gene. In nucleotides, the CDR3 is TGCGCCAGCAGCTTGGACGGTTCAGGGGAAGAGACCAAGTACTTC. This codes for CASSLDGSGEETKYF.

The chain links TRBV4-1 to TRBJ1-2; no clear D. The V end lost 0 bases, the J end lost 4 bases, and 15 bases lay between the germline ends. This CDR3 comprises 16 residues. Germline CDR1 MGHRA, CDR2 YSYEKL. Written as DNA, the CDR3 is TGCGCCAGCAGCCAAGAGCCTGCAGAGAAACTCTATGGCTACACCTTC. This gives the protein CASSQEPAEKLYGYTF.

This clonotype was detected many times. The CDR3 region has the DNA TGTGCCAGCAGATCCAGCGGGTTCCTCTACGAGCAGTACTTC. This codes for CASRSSGFLYEQYF. This chain uses TRBV6-1 with TRBJ2-7; TRBD2 might be the D (6 bases). The CDR3 contains 14 residues. Germline V gives CDR1 MNHNS, CDR2 SASEGT. With 6 bases removed from V and 3 bases from J, the gap between germline ends came to 15 bases.

This clonotype has at least ten counts. The chain recombines TRBV30 with TRBJ1-6; 8 bases line up with TRBD1. The J segment lost 9 bases and the V segment lost 7 bases, leaving 2 bases of the junction unmatched. The CDR3 sequence is 11 residues long. The germline CDR1 and CDR2 sequences are GTSNPN and SVGIG (reference sequence). The CDR3 bases are TGTGCCTCGACAGGGGTTTCACCCCTCCACTTT. Residues: CASTGVSPLHF.

This clonotype was found many times. V is TRBV20-1 and J is TRBJ2-5, with 8 bases matching TRBD2. CDR3 size: 14 residues. Germline values: CDR1 DFQATT, CDR2 SNEGSKA (reference sequence). Trimming took 5 bases from V and 1 from J; bases not matched to a gene: 6. CDR3 sequence: CSALIGLAQETQYF. CDR3 in DNA: TGCAGTGCTCTCATCGGACTAGCCCAAGAGACCCAGTACTTC.

The chain recombines TRBV28 with TRBJ2-7; D unresolved. The CDR3 covers 12 residues. Trimming pared 2 bases from V and 6 bases from J, leaving 8 bases between. Germline values: CDR1 MDHEN, CDR2 SYDVKM. The CDR3 spells CASSLRSTEQYF. As DNA, the CDR3 is TGTGCCAGCAGTTTACGGTCCACCGAGCAGTACTTC.

This clonotype appeared a few times. The chain uses TRBV6-1 and TRBJ1-1, with D unclear. V was pared by 1 base and J by 0 bases, with 6 bases between. The CDR3 has 14 residues. In germline, CDR1 is MNHNS, CDR2 SASEGT. This CDR3 reads CASSEVSLNTEAFF. In DNA, the CDR3 is TGTGCCAGCAGTGAAGTTAGTCTGAACACTGAAGCTTTCTTT.

In its sample, this clonotype was seen a few times. The chain joins TRBV20-1 to TRBJ2-7; 8 bases map to TRBD2. The J segment lost 4 bases and the V segment lost 5 bases, leaving 10 bases of the junction unmatched. Germline lookup yields CDR1 DFQATT and CDR2 SNEGSKA (reference sequence). The CDR3 has 14 amino acids. The CDR3 loop is CSAPAPPGGYEQYF. CDR3 in DNA: TGCAGTGCTCCTGCCCCCCCGGGGGGGTACGAGCAGTACTTC.

Only a few counts were recorded for this clonotype. The V gene is TRBV11-3, the J gene TRBJ2-5; D uncertain. The V gene lost 2 bases and the J gene lost 4 bases, with 8 bases spanning the gap. In germline, CDR1 is SGHNT, CDR2 YENEEA. CDR3 length equals 13 residues. CDR3 amino acids: CASSLSGLETQYF. The CDR3 DNA follows: TGTGCCAGCAGCTTAAGTGGCCTAGAGACCCAGTACTTC.

This clonotype was counted many times. The chain combines TRBV11-1 with TRBJ2-7; D ambiguous. CDR3 length: 13 residues. The V end lost 8 bases, the J end lost 5 bases, and 16 bases lay between the germline ends. The V gene's germline CDR1 is SGHAT and CDR2 FQDESV (reference sequence). CDR3 bases: TGTGCCAGCCGTCAACCGGGTTCGGACGAGCAGTACTTC. Amino acid sequence: CASRQPGSDEQYF.

Points on this clonotype: This clone may be a read error of a much larger clone one base away. The chain has TRBV2 and TRBJ1-6, with 7 nucleotides matching TRBD1. Looked up from germline, CDR1 is SNHLY and CDR2 is FYNNEI. The length of the CDR3 is 14 residues. The CDR3 DNA reads TGTTCCAGCAGCCCCGACAGTCTGGACAGGACCCTCCACTTT. The encoded protein is CSSSPDSLDRTLHF.

This clonotype has ten or more counts. The chain recombines TRBV12-3 or TRBV12-4 with TRBJ2-7, with TRBD2 identical over 11 bases. V lost 3 bases, J lost 2 bases, and 3 bases stayed unmatched. This CDR3 has 15 amino acids. CDR3 nucleotides: TGTGCCAGCAGTTTGACTAGCGGGGCCGCCTACGAGCAGTACTTC. It translates to CASSLTSGAAYEQYF.

The sample holds many counts of this clonotype. The chain has TRBV12-3 or TRBV12-4 and TRBJ2-5, with D possibly being TRBD2 (7 bases). Trimming pared 9 bases from V and 3 bases from J, leaving 20 bases between. The CDR3 runs 15 residues. Here the CDR3 reads CASRAGATNKETQYF. DNA of the CDR3: TGTGCCAGTCGGGCGGGGGCTACCAATAAAGAGACCCAGTACTTC.

Of note for this clonotype: At one of its ends the junction is not consistent with the germline gene, which may arise from a read error. The chain is built from TRBV6-4 and TRBJ2-7; D is ambiguous. The germline V gene encodes CDR1 MRHNA and CDR2 SNTAGT. This CDR3 spans 15 amino acids. The CDR3 spells CASSYSVGFTYEQYF. CDR3 nucleotide sequence: TGTGCCAGCAGTTACTCTGTAGGGTTCACCTACGAGCAGTACTTC.

This clonotype has a handful of counts. The gene calls are TRBV6-1 and TRBJ2-5; 9 nucleotides line up with TRBD2. V shed 8 bases and J 4 bases; nucleotides not matched to a gene: 8. CDR1 is MNHNS and CDR2 is SASEGT in the germline V gene. This CDR3 contains 14 residues. As DNA, the CDR3 is TGTGCCAGCGATGGGGTAGCGGGAGCAGAGACCCAGTACTTC. Protein product: CASDGVAGAETQYF.

The chain couples TRBV7-3 to TRBJ1-1, with D perhaps TRBD1 (5 bases). From germline, CDR1 is SGHTA and CDR2 FQGTGA. This CDR3 has 13 amino acids. V was shortened by 3 bases and J by 8 bases, with 13 bases between the two germline ends. The CDR3: CASSLSDEGEAFF. The CDR3 DNA follows: TGTGCCAGCAGCTTGAGCGACGAGGGGGAAGCTTTCTTT. Looking up the rest from reference TRBV7-3 and TRBJ1-1 gives the full variable domain: GAGVSQTPSNKVTEKGKYVELRCDPISGHTALYWYRQSLGQGPEFLIYFQGTGAADDSGLPNDRFFAVRPEGSVSTLKIQRTERGDSAVYLCASSLSDEGEAFFGQGTRLTVV.

The table lists this clonotype with many counts. This chain connects TRBV30 to TRBJ1-6; D may be TRBD1 (5 bases). V was pared by 4 bases and J by 7 bases, with 14 bases between. CDR3 size: 14 residues. The germline V gene has CDR1 GTSNPN and CDR2 SVGIG (reference sequence). CDR3 sequence reads: CAWIAGTTNSPLHF. CDR3 in DNA: TGTGCCTGGATTGCCGGGACGACAAATTCACCCCTCCACTTT. Looking up the rest from reference TRBV30 and TRBJ1-6 gives the full variable domain: SQTIHQWPATLVQPVGSPLSLECTVEGTSNPNLYWYRQAAGRGLQLLFYSVGIGQISSEVPQNLSASRPQDRQFILSSKKLLLSDSGFYLCAWIAGTTNSPLHFGNGTRLTVT.

The chain couples TRBV29-1 to TRBJ2-7; D tentatively fits TRBD1 or TRBD2 (5 bases each). The germline V gene has CDR1 SQVTM and CDR2 ANQGSEA. V was cut by 5 bases and J by 5 bases, with 13 bases left in between. The CDR3 is made up of 12 amino acids. The DNA for the CDR3 is TGCAGCGTTCAGGTTGGGGACGACGAGCAGTACTTC. Translating it yields CSVQVGDDEQYF.

This clonotype was seen a handful of times. This chain connects TRBV30 to TRBJ2-2, with 8 bases aligning to TRBD2. CDR3 length: 14 residues. CDR1 is GTSNPN and CDR2 is SVGIG in the germline V gene (reference sequence). Trimming cost V 2 bases and J 3 bases; bases outside gene matches: 2. The CDR3 is CAWSRGGDTGELFF. CDR3 coding DNA: TGTGCCTGGAGTCGGGGGGGAGACACCGGGGAGCTGTTTTTT.

This clonotype appeared many times. V and J are TRBV2 and TRBJ2-2; no reliable D call. Trimming removed 6 bases at V and 5 bases at J, with 10 bases between. The CDR3 sequence is 13 residues long. Germline V gene sequence: CDR1 SNHLY, CDR2 FYNNEI. The CDR3 is CASSTLATGELFF. As DNA, the CDR3 is TGTGCCAGCAGCACATTAGCAACCGGGGAGCTGTTTTTT.